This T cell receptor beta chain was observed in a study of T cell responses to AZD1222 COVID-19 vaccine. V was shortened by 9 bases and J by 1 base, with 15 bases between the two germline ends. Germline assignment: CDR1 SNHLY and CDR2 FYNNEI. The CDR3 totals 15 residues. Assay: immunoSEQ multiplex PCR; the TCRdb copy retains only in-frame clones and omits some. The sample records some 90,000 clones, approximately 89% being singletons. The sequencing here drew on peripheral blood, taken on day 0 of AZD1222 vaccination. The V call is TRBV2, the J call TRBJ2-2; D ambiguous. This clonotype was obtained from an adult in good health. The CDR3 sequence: CARQGTGGNTGELFF. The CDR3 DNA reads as TGTGCCAGACAAGGCACTGGCGGGAACACCGGGGAGCTGTTTTTT.